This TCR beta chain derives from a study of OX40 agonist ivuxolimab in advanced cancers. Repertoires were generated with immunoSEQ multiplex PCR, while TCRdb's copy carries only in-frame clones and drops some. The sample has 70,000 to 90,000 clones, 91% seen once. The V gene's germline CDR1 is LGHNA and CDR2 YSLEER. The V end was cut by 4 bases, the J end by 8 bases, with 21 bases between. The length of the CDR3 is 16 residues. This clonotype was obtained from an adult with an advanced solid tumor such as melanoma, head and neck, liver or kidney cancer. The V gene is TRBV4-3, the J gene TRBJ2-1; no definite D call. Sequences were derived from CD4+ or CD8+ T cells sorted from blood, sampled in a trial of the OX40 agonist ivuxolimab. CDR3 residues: CASSPSAIGSGYEQFF. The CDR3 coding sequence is TGCGCCAGCAGCCCAAGTGCGATTGGTAGTGGGTATGAGCAGTTCTTC.